The clone carrying this TCR beta chain has at least ten counts. As yet, its antigen is unknown. This sample is drawn from a study of identical twins. Study results and limitations: Out-of-frame alpha sequences common to twins exhibited a surplus of low generation probability. Fewer insertions characterized abundant cord blood beta clonotypes, whereas memory repertoires showed none. It was out-of-frame TCR alpha sharing in monozygotic twins that models underestimated.

Template switching added a universal primer site; cDNA carried unique molecular identifiers. TCRdb called the 5' RACE reads again in MiXCR, with one record for every CDR3 protein. Of around 100,000 distinct CDR3 sequences in the sample, 5.5% to 7% were seen once. Trimming removed 7 bases at V and 4 bases at J, with 10 bases between. The CDR3 has 12 residues. The chain employs TRBV12-3 or TRBV12-4 and TRBJ1-2; D not certain. The source is a woman in her forties or fifties in good health. Source material: memory T cells sorted from blood. The CDR3 loop reads CASMGRLYGYTF. The CDR3 DNA is TGTGCCAGCATGGGCAGACTCTATGGCTACACCTTC.